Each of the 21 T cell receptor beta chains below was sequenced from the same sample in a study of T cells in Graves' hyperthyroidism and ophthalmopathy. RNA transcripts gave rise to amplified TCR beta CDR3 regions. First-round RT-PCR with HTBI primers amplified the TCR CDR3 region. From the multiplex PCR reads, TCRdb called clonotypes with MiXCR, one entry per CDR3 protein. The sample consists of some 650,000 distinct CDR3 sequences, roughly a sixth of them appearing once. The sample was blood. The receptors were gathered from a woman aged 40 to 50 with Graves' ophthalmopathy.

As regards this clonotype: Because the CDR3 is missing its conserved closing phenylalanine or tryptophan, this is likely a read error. Here the CDR3 reads CASRTAGQLTYNEQFL. As DNA, the CDR3 is TGTGCCAGCAGAACGGCTGGACAGCTTACCTACAATGAGCAGTTCCTC. The genes are TRBV11-2 and TRBJ2-1; tentatively, D is TRBD1 (6 bases). V lost 6 bases, J lost 2 bases, and 17 bases lay in between. CDR3 size: 16 residues. Germline loops: CDR1 SGHAT, CDR2 FQNNGV.

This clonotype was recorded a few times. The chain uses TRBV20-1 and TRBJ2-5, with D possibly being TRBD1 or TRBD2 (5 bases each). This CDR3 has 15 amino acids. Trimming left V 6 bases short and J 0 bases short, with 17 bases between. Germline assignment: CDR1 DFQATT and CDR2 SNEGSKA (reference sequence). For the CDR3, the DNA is TGCAGTGCCCTCCGGCACGGGGCGTACCAAGAGACCCAGTACTTC. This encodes CSALRHGAYQETQYF.

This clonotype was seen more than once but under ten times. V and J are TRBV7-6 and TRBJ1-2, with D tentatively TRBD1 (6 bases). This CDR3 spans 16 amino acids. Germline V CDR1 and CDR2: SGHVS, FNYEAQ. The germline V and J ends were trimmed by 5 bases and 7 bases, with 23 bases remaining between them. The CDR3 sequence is CASSPPRDGGALGYTF. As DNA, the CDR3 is TGTGCCAGCAGCCCTCCAAGGGACGGGGGGGCCCTTGGCTACACCTTC.

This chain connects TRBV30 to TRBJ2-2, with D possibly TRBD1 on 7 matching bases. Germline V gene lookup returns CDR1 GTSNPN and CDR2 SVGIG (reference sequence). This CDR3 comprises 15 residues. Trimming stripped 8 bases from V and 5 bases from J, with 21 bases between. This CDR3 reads CAGGLDRDYTGELFF. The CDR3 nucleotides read TGTGCCGGGGGACTCGACAGGGATTATACCGGGGAGCTGTTTTTT.

The DNA of the CDR3 is TGTGCCAGCAGCGCGGGGGCGGCTGGGGCCTACGAGCAGTACTTC. Amino acid sequence: CASSAGAAGAYEQYF. This chain connects TRBV7-9 to TRBJ2-7, with D perhaps TRBD2 (7 bases). V shed 5 bases and J shed 2 bases, with 16 bases lying between them. Germline V gene data show CDR1 as SEHNR and CDR2 as FQNEAQ (reference sequence). The CDR3 consists of 15 residues.

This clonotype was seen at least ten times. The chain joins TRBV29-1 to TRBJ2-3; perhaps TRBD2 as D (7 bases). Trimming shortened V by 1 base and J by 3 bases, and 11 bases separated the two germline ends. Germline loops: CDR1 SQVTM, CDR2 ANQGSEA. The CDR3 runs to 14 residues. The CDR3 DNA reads TGCAGCGTTGAAGGGGGGGGCGCGACAGATACGCAGTATTTT. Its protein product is CSVEGGGATDTQYF.

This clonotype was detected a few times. CDR3 sequence reads: CASKQGSTNEKLFF. The CDR3 DNA follows: TGTGCCAGCAAACAGGGGTCAACTAATGAAAAACTGTTTTTT. The chain has TRBV2 and TRBJ1-4; 7 bases are a match to TRBD1. V trimming: 7 bases; J trimming: 0 bases; junction bases outside the gene matches: 2. Germline V CDR1 and CDR2: SNHLY, FYNNEI. The CDR3 length is 14 residues.

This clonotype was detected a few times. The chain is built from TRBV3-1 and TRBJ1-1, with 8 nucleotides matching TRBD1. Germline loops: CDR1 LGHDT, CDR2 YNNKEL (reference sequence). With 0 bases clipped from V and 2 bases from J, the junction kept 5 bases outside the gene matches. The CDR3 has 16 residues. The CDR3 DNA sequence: TGTGCCAGCAGCCAAGATAACGGACAGGGAAACACTGAAGCTTTCTTT. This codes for CASSQDNGQGNTEAFF.

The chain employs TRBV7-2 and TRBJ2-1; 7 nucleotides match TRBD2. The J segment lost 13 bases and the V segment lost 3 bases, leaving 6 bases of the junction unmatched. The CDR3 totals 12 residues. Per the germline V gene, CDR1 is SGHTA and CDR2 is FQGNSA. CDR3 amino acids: CASSLTSLVQFF. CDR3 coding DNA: TGTGCCAGCAGCTTGACTAGCTTGGTCCAGTTCTTC. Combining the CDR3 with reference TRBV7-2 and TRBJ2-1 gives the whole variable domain GAGVSQSPSNKVTEKGKDVELRCDPISGHTALYWYRQSLGQGLEFLIYFQGNSAPDKSGLPSDRFSAERTGGSVSTLTIQRTQQEDSAVYLCASSLTSLVQFFGPGTRLTVL.

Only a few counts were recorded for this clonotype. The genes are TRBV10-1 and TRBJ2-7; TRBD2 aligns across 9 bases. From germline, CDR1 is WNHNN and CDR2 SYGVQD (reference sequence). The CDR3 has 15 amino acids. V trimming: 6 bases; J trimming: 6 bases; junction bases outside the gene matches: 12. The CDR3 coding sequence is TGCGCCAGCAGGATTGTCGGGACTAGCTCGGGCGAGCAGTACTTC. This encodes CASRIVGTSSGEQYF.

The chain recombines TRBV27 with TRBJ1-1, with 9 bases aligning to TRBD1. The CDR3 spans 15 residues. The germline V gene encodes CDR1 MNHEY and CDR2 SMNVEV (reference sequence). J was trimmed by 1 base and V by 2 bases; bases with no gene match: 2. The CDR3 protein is CASSLTDRGNTEAFF. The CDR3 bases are TGTGCCAGCAGTTTAACGGACAGGGGGAACACTGAAGCTTTCTTT.

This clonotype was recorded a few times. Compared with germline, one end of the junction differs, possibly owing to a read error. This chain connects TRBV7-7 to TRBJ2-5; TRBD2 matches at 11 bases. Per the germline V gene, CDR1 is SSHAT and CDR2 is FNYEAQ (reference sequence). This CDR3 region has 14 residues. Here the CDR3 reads CASSLSGRDETQYF. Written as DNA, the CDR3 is TGTGCTAGCAGCCTTAGCGGGAGGGACGAGACCCAGTACTTC.

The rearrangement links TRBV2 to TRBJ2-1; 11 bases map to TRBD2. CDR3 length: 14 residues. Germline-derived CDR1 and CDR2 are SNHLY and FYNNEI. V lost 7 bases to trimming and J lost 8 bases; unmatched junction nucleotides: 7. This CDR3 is CASTLAGGPYEQFF. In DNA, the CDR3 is TGTGCCAGCACTTTAGCGGGAGGGCCCTATGAGCAGTTCTTC.

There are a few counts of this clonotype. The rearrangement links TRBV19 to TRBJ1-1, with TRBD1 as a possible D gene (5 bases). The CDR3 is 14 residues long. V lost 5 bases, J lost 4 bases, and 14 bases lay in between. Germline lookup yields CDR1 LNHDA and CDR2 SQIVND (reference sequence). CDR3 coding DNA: TGTGCCAGTAGTCCATTCGAGGGGAGCACTGAAGCTTTCTTT. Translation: CASSPFEGSTEAFF.

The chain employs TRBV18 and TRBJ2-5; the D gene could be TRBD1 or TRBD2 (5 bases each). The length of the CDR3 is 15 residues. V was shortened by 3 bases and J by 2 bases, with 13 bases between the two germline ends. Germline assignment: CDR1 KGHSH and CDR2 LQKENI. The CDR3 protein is CASSPPGGRQETQYF. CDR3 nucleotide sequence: TGTGCCAGCTCACCCCCTGGGGGTCGACAAGAGACCCAGTACTTC.

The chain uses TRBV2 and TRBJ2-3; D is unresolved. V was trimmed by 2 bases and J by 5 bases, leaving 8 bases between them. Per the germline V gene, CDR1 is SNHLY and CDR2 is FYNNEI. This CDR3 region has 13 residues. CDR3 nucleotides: TGTGCCAGCAGTGAAATCAGGAGAGATACGCAGTATTTT. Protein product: CASSEIRRDTQYF.

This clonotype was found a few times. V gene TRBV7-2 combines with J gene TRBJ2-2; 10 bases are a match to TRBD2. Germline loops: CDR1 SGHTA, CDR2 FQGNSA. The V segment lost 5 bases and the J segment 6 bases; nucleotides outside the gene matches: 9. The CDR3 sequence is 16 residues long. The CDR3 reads CASSTNKGTSAGELFF. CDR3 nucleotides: TGTGCCAGCAGCACGAACAAGGGGACTAGCGCCGGGGAGCTGTTTTTT. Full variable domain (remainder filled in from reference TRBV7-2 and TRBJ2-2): GAGVSQSPSNKVTEKGKDVELRCDPISGHTALYWYRQSLGQGLEFLIYFQGNSAPDKSGLPSDRFSAERTGGSVSTLTIQRTQQEDSAVYLCASSTNKGTSAGELFFGEGSRLTVL.

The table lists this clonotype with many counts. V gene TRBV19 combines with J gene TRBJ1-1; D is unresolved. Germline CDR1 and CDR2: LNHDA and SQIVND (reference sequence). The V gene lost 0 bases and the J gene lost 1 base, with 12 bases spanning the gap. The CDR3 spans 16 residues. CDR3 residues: CASSIDPLYPNTEAFF. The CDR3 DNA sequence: TGTGCCAGTAGTATAGACCCTCTCTACCCGAACACTGAAGCTTTCTTT.

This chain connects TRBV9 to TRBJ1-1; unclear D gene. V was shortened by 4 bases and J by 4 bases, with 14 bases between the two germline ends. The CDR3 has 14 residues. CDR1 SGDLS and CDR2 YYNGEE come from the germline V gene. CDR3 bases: TGTGCCAGCAGCCCCATTCTAACGCGCACTGAAGCTTTCTTT. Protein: CASSPILTRTEAFF.

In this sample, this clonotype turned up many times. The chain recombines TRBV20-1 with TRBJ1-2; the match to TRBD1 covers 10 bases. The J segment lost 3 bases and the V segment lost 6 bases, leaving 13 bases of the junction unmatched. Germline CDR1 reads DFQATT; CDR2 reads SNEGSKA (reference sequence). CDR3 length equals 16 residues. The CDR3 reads CSAKTGTGEGYYGYTF. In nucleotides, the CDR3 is TGCAGTGCAAAAACCGGGACAGGGGAGGGCTACTATGGCTACACCTTC.

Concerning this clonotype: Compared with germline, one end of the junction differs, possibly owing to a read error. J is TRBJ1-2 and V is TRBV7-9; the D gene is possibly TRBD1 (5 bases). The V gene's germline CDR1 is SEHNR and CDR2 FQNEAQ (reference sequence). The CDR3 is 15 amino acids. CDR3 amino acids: CASGLLLGDNYGYTF. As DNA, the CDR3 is TGTGCCAGCGGCTTATTACTGGGGGATAACTATGGCTACACCTTC.